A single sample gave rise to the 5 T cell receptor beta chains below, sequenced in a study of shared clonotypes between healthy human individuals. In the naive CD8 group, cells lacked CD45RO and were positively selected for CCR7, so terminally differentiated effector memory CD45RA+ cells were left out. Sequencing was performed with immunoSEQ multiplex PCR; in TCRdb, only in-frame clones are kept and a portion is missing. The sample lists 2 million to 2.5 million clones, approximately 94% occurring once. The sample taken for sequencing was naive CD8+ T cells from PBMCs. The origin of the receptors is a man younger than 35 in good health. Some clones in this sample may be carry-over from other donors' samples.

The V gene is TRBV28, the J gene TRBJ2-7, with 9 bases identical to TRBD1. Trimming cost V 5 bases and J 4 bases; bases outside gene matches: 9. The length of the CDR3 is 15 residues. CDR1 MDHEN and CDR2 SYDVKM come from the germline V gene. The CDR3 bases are TGTGCCAGCAGTCAGACCGGGACAGGGTTGTACGAGCAGTACTTC. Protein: CASSQTGTGLYEQYF.

Here the CDR3 reads CASSLTRASTDTQYF. The CDR3 region has the DNA TGTGCCAGCAGTTTAACTAGGGCTAGCACAGATACGCAGTATTTT. The chain combines TRBV6-1 with TRBJ2-3; the D gene is possibly TRBD2 (5 bases). V lost 5 bases to trimming and J lost 0 bases, with 12 bases between them. CDR1 and CDR2 from the germline V gene are MNHNS and SASEGT. The CDR3 runs 15 residues.

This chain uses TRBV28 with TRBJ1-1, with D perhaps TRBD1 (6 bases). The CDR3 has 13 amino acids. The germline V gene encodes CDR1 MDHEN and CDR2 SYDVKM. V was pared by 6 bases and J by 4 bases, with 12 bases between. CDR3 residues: CASRKPRGTEAFF. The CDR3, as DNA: TGTGCCAGCAGGAAACCCAGGGGCACTGAAGCTTTCTTT.

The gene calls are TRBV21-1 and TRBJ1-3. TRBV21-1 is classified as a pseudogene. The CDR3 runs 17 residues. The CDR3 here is CATGDGVRELSGNTIYF. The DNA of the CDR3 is TGTGCCACTGGGGATGGGGTCAGAGAACTCTCTGGAAACACCATATATTTT.

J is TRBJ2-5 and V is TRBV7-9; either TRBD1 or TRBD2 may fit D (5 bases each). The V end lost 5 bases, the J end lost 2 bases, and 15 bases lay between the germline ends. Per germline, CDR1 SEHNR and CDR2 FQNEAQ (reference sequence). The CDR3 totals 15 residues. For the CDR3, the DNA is TGTGCCAGCAGCGTCCGACGGGACCCGCAAGAGACCCAGTACTTC. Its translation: CASSVRRDPQETQYF.